Below are 14 T cell receptor beta chains sequenced from a single sample in a study of vaccination and CD4 T cells after COVID-19. CD4+ T cells that had been cultured provided DNA sequenced with the Oncomine TCR Beta short-read assay. Each CDR3 protein is one row after TCRdb ran MiXCR on the PCR reads. The table includes about 23,000 distinct CDR3 sequences, around 54% detected once. Treatment reported: roughly nine-day PBMC culture with coronavirus spike peptide pools or control peptides (ViraFEST assay). No antigen is known for these receptors. Sequencing was done on a sample of CD4+ T cells from blood, cultured in vitro. All receptors derive from a human donor who had recovered from COVID-19.

The chain carries TRBV20-1 and TRBJ2-5; D not resolved. Germline V gene sequence: CDR1 DFQATT, CDR2 SNEGSKA (reference sequence). The CDR3 runs to 13 residues. CDR3 nucleotides: TGCACCGCTAGGGTCGGAAACCAAGAGACCCAGTACTTC. Translating it yields CTARVGNQETQYF.

In its sample, this clonotype was seen a few times. The gene calls are TRBV20-1 and TRBJ1-1, with D uncertain. Trimming left V 6 bases short and J 1 base short, with 15 bases between. This CDR3 has 14 amino acids. Germline CDR1 DFQATT, CDR2 SNEGSKA (reference sequence). CDR3 in DNA: TGCAGTGCCCGGAGGAGGGTCCCGAACACTGAAGCTTTCTTT. Translating gives CSARRRVPNTEAFF.

The CDR3 bases are TGTGCCAGCAGCGACGTCGGGGGGCGGCTAGTAGATACGCAGTATTTT. It specifies CASSDVGGRLVDTQYF. The chain employs TRBV11-2 and TRBJ2-3; D is possibly TRBD2 (7 bases). The germline gives CDR1 SGHAT, CDR2 FQNNGV. Deletions cut 5 bases from V and 5 bases from J, with 20 bases between. This CDR3 is built from 16 residues.

The chain combines TRBV7-2 with TRBJ1-1; tentatively, D is TRBD1 (6 bases). Germline V gene lookup returns CDR1 SGHTA and CDR2 FQGNSA. The CDR3 spans 16 residues. The V and J ends lost 2 bases and 6 bases respectively, with 19 bases between them. CDR3: CASSLRMGGGRAEAFF. CDR3 DNA sequence: TGTGCCAGCAGCTTAAGAATGGGGGGGGGCAGGGCTGAAGCTTTCTTT. The variable domain in full, with the rest retrieved from reference TRBV7-2 and TRBJ1-1, is GAGVSQSPSNKVTEKGKDVELRCDPISGHTALYWYRQSLGQGLEFLIYFQGNSAPDKSGLPSDRFSAERTGGSVSTLTIQRTQQEDSAVYLCASSLRMGGGRAEAFFGQGTRLTVV.

The rearrangement links TRBV19 to TRBJ1-2, with D maybe TRBD1 (6 bases). The CDR3 extends over 15 amino acids. Trimming took 4 bases from V and 1 from J, leaving 13 bases between them. Germline values: CDR1 LNHDA, CDR2 SQIVND (reference sequence). CDR3 in amino acids: CASSSRDIVNYGYTF. CDR3 sequence (DNA): TGTGCCAGTAGTAGCAGGGACATAGTTAACTATGGCTACACCTTC.

This clonotype was seen a handful of times. The chain joins TRBV19 to TRBJ2-7, with D maybe TRBD1 (5 bases). The CDR3 loop spans 11 amino acids. Germline CDR1 LNHDA, CDR2 SQIVND (reference sequence). V lost 6 bases and J lost 7, with 10 bases in between. CDR3: CASRQGGEQYF. CDR3 in DNA: TGTGCCAGTAGGCAGGGTGGGGAGCAGTACTTC.

The gene calls are TRBV11-3 and TRBJ2-7; 8 bases are shared with TRBD1. The length of the CDR3 is 12 residues. CDR1 SGHNT and CDR2 YENEEA come from the germline V gene. The trim removed 5 bases at V and 6 bases at J, leaving 3 bases unmatched. CDR3 sequence (DNA): TGTGCCAGCAGCCCCGGACAGGGCGAGCAGTACTTC. Its protein product is CASSPGQGEQYF.

V gene TRBV27 combines with J gene TRBJ2-7; TRBD2 matches at 9 bases. CDR3 length: 17 amino acids. The germline CDR1 and CDR2 sequences are MNHEY and SMNVEV (reference sequence). After removal of 4 bases from V and 6 bases from J, the junction contained 16 bases not matched to a gene. CDR3 sequence reads: CASSSRGLAGPQVEQYF. The CDR3 nucleotides are TGTGCCAGCAGTTCAAGGGGGCTAGCGGGACCACAAGTCGAGCAGTACTTC.

CDR3 protein: CARTVGNTEAFF. The CDR3 bases are TGTGCCAGGACCGTCGGGAACACTGAAGCTTTCTTT. The chain couples TRBV2 to TRBJ1-1; D gene uncertain. The CDR3 contains 12 residues. The germline V gene has CDR1 SNHLY and CDR2 FYNNEI. Trimming pared 9 bases from V and 1 base from J, leaving 9 bases between. Looking up the rest from reference TRBV2 and TRBJ1-1 gives the full variable domain: EPEVTQTPSHQVTQMGQEVILRCVPISNHLYFYWYRQILGQKVEFLVSFYNNEISEKSEIFDDQFSVERPDGSNFTLKIRSTKLEDSAMYFCARTVGNTEAFFGQGTRLTVV.

This clonotype came up a few times. The chain carries TRBV7-2 and TRBJ1-5; D not certain. The CDR3 sequence is 13 residues long. Germline CDR1 reads SGHTA; CDR2 reads FQGNSA. V lost 1 base to trimming and J lost 7 bases, with 8 bases between them. CDR3 coding DNA: TGTGCCAGCAGCTTAGGGTCCGGGCAGCCCCAGCATTTT. Its translation: CASSLGSGQPQHF.

As concerns this clonotype: One junction end disagrees with the germline gene, perhaps due to a read error. The V call is TRBV30, the J call TRBJ1-1; TRBD1 is a possible D gene (5 bases). The CDR3 covers 15 residues. Germline V lookup: CDR1 GTSNPN, CDR2 SVGIG (reference sequence). The CDR3 DNA reads TGTGCCCGGAGTGTATTCAGGGTGGAACATGGTGAAGCTTTCTTT. Its protein product is CARSVFRVEHGEAFF.

The genes are TRBV12-3 or TRBV12-4 and TRBJ1-2; D uncertain. Trimming removed 5 bases at V and 4 bases at J, with 11 bases between. The CDR3 is 13 amino acids. CDR3 DNA sequence: TGTGCCAGCAGTACACAGACCCGCTATGGCTACACCTTC. Its translation: CASSTQTRYGYTF.

This chain links TRBV18 with TRBJ1-5; D is unresolved. Germline CDR1 reads KGHSH; CDR2 reads LQKENI. The ends were cut back, 3 bases at V and 4 bases at J, with 10 bases in the middle. This CDR3 is 14 amino acids long. The CDR3, as DNA: TGTGCCAGCTCACCGGCCGATGAGAATCAGCCCCAGCATTTT. Translated: CASSPADENQPQHF. Full variable domain (missing parts from reference TRBV18 and TRBJ1-5): NAGVMQNPRHLVRRRGQEARLRCSPMKGHSHVYWYRQLPEEGLKFMVYLQKENIIDESGMPKERFSAEFPKEGPSILRIQQVVRGDSAAYFCASSPADENQPQHFGDGTRLSIL.

This sequence joins TRBV24-1 and TRBJ2-5, with D perhaps matching TRBD1 (6 bases). CDR1 is KGHDR and CDR2 is SFDVKD in the germline V gene. V was clipped by 3 bases and J by 6 bases, with 13 bases between them. The CDR3 length is 14 residues. CDR3 sequence reads: CATSDAGTMQTQYF. The CDR3 DNA reads as TGTGCCACCAGTGATGCCGGGACAATGCAGACCCAGTACTTC.